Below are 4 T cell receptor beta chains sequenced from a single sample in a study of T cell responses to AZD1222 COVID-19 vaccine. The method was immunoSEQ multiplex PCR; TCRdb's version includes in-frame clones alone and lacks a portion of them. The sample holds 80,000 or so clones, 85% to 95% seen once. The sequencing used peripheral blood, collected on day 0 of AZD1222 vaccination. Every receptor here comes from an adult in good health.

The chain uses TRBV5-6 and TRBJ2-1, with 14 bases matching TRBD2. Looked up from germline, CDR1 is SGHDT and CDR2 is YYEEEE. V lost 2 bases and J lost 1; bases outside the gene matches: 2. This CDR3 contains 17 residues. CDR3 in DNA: TGTGCCAGCAGCTTCCGGACTAGCGGGGGGTCCTACAATGAGCAGTTCTTC. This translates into CASSFRTSGGSYNEQFF.

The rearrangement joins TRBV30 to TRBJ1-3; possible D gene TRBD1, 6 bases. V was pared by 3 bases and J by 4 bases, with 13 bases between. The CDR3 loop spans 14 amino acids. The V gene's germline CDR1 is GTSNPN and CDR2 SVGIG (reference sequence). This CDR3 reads CAWSPNRAGNTIYF. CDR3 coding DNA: TGTGCCTGGAGCCCCAACAGGGCGGGAAACACCATATATTTT.

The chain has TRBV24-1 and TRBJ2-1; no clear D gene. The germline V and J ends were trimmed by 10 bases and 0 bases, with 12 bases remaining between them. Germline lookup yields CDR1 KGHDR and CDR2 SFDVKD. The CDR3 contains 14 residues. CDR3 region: CATVGGSSYNEQFF. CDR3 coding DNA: TGTGCCACTGTGGGCGGAAGCTCCTACAATGAGCAGTTCTTC.

CDR3 in amino acids: CAISESVNTEQYF. The CDR3 DNA reads as TGTGCCATCAGTGAGTCGGTGAACACTGAGCAGTACTTC. The chain recombines TRBV10-3 with TRBJ2-7; no clear D gene. The CDR3 has 13 residues. Trimming left V 0 bases short and J 7 bases short, with 10 bases between. Germline V gene lookup returns CDR1 ENHRY and CDR2 SYGVKD.